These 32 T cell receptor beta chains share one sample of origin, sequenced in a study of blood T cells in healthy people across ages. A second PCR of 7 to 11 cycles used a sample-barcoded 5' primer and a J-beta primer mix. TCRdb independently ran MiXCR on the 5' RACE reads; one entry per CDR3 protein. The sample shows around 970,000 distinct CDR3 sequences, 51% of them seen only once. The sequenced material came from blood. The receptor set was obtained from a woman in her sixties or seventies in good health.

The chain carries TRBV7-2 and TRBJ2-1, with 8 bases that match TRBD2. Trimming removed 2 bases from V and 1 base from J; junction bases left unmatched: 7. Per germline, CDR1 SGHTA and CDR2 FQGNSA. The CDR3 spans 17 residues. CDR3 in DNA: TGTGCCAGCAGCTTAAATTCTGCGGGAGGTTCCTACAATGAGCAGTTCTTC. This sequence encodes CASSLNSAGGSYNEQFF. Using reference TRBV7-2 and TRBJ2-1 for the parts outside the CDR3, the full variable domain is GAGVSQSPSNKVTEKGKDVELRCDPISGHTALYWYRQSLGQGLEFLIYFQGNSAPDKSGLPSDRFSAERTGGSVSTLTIQRTQQEDSAVYLCASSLNSAGGSYNEQFFGPGTRLTVL.

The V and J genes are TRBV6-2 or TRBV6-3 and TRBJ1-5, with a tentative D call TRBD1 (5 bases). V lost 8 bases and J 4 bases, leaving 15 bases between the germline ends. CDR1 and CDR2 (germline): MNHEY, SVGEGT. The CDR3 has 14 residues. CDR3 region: CASLGTDRNQPQHF. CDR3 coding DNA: TGTGCCAGCTTGGGGACGGATCGAAATCAGCCCCAGCATTTT.

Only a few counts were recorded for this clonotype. CDR3 bases: TGTGCCAGCAGCTTAGGTGACCCTTGGGGCTACGAGCAGTACTTC. This sequence encodes CASSLGDPWGYEQYF. V and J are TRBV13 and TRBJ2-7; no definite D call. Germline CDR1 PRHDT, CDR2 FYEKMQ (reference sequence). The V and J ends lost 0 bases and 3 bases respectively, with 12 bases between them. This CDR3 is 15 amino acids long. Looking up the rest from reference TRBV13 and TRBJ2-7 gives the full variable domain: AAGVIQSPRHLIKEKRETATLKCYPIPRHDTVYWYQQGPGQDPQFLISFYEKMQSDKGSIPDRFSAQQFSDYHSELNMSSLELGDSALYFCASSLGDPWGYEQYFGPGTRLTVT.

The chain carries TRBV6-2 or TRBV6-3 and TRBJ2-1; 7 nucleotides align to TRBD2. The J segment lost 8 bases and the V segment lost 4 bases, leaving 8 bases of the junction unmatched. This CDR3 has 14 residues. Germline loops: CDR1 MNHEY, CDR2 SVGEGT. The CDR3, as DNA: TGTGCCAGCAGTTCCAAGACTAGCAGATATGAGCAGTTCTTC. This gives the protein CASSSKTSRYEQFF.

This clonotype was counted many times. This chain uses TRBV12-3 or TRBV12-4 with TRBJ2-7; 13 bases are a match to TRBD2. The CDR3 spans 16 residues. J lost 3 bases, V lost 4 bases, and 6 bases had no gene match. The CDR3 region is CASSSPRTSGSYEQYF. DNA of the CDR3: TGTGCCAGCAGTTCCCCTCGGACTAGCGGGAGCTACGAGCAGTACTTC.

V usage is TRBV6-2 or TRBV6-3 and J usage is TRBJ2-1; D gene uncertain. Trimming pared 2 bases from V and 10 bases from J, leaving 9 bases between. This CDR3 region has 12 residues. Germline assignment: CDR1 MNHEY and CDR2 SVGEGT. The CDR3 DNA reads TGTGCCAGCAGTTACCCAATAGCCGAGCAGTTCTTC. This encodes CASSYPIAEQFF.

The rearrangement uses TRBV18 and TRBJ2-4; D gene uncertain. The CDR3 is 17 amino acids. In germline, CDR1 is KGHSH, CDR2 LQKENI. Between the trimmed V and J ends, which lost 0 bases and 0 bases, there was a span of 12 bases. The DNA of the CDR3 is TGTGCCAGCTCACCACCTAATACGGCGGTAGCCAAAAACATTCAGTACTTC. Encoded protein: CASSPPNTAVAKNIQYF.

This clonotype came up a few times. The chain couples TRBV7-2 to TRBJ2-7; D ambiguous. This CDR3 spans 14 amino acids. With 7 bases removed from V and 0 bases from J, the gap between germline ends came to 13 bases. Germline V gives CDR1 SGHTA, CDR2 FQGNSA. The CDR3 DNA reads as TGTGCCAGCACCCTTACCGGCTCCTCCTACGAGCAGTACTTC. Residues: CASTLTGSSYEQYF.

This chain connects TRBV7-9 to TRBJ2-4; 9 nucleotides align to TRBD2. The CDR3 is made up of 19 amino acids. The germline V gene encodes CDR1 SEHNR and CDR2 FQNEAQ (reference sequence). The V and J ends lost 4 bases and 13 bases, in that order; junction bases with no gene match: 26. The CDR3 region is CASSSYMGSSGRTYNEQYF. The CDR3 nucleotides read TGTGCCAGCAGCTCTTATATGGGTTCAAGCGGGAGGACTTACAATGAGCAGTACTTC.

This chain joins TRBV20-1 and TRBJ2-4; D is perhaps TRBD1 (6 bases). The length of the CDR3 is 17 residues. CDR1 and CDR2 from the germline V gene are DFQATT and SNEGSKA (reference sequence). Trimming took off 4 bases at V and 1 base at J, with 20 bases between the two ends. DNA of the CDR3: TGCAGTGCTAATAACTTCCAGGGGCGAGGGGCCAAAAACATTCAGTACTTC. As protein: CSANNFQGRGAKNIQYF.

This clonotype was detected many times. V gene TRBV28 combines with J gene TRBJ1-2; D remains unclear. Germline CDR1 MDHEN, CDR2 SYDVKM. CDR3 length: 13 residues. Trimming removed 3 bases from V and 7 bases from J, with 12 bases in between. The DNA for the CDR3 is TGTGCCAGCAGTTTCGGACGGGCAGTTGGCTACACCTTC. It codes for CASSFGRAVGYTF.

The CDR3 coding sequence is TGTGCCACCAGCAGAGATGATGATCGTATGGGTGGGCAAGAGACCCAGTACTTC. It encodes CATSRDDDRMGGQETQYF. The chain links TRBV15 to TRBJ2-5; D not certain. V lost 0 bases, J lost 2 bases, and 19 bases lay in between. The CDR3 sequence is 18 residues long. From germline, CDR1 is LNHNV and CDR2 YYDKDF (reference sequence).

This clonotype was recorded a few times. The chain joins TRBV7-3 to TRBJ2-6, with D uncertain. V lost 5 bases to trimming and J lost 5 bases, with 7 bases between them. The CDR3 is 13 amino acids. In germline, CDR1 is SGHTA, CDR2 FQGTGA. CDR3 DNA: TGTGCCAGCAGCGATCTGAGGGCCAACGTCCTGACTTTC. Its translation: CASSDLRANVLTF.

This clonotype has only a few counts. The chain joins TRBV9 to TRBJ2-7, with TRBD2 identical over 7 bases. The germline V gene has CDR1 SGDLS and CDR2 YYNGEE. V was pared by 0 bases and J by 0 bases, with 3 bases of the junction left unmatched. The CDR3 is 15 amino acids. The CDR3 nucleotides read TGTGCCAGCAGCGTAGGGCTAGCGGCCTCCTACGAGCAGTACTTC. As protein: CASSVGLAASYEQYF.

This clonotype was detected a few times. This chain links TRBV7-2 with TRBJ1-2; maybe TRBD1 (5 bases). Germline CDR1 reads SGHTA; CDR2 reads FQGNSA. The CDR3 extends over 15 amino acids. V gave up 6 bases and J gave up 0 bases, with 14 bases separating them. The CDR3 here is CASSRGGGANYGYTF. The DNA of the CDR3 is TGTGCCAGCAGTAGGGGTGGAGGGGCTAACTATGGCTACACCTTC.

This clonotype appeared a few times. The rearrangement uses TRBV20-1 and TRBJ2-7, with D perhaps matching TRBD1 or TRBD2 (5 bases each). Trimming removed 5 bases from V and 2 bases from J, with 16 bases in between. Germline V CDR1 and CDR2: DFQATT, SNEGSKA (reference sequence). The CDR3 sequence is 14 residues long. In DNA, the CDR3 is TGCAGTGCTTCCCGTTTCGGGGCCCCCTACGAGCAGTACTTC. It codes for CSASRFGAPYEQYF.

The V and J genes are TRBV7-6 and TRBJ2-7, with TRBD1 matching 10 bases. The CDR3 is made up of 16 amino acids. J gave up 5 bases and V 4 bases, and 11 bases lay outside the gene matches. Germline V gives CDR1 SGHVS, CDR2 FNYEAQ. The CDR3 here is CASSSRPGQGSHEQYF. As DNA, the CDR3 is TGTGCCAGCAGCTCGCGACCGGGACAGGGGAGCCACGAGCAGTACTTC. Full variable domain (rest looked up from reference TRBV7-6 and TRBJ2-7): GAGVSQSPRYKVTKRGQDVALRCDPISGHVSLYWYRQALGQGPEFLTYFNYEAQQDKSGLPNDRFSAERPEGSISTLTIQRTEQRDSAMYRCASSSRPGQGSHEQYFGPGTRLTVT.

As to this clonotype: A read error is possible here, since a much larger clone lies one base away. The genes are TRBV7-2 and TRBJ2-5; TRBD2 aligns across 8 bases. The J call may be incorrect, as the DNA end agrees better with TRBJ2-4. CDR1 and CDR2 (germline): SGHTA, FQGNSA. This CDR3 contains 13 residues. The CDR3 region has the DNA TGTGCCAGCAGCCAGCGGGAGCGGTACATTCAGTACTTC. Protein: CASSQRERYIQYF.

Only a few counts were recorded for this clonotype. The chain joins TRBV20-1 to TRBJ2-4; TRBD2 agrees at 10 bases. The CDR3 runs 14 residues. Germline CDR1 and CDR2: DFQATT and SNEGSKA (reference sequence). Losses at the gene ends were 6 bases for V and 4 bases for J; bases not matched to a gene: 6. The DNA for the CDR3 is TGCAGTGCGAGGACTAGCGGAGGGAAAAACATTCAGTACTTC. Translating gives CSARTSGGKNIQYF.

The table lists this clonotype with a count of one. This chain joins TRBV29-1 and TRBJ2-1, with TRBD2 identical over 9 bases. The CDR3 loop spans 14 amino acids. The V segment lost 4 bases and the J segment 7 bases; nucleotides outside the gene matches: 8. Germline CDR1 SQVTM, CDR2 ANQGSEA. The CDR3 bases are TGCAGCGTTGGGGGGCTAGCGGGGAAGAATGAGCAGTTCTTC. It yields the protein CSVGGLAGKNEQFF.

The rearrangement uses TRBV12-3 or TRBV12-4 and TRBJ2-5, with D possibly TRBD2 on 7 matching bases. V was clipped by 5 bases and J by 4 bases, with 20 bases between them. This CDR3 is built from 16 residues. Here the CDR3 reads CASSPLGGGRRETQYF. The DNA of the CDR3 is TGTGCCAGCAGTCCCCTGGGAGGGGGGCGAAGAGAGACCCAGTACTTC.

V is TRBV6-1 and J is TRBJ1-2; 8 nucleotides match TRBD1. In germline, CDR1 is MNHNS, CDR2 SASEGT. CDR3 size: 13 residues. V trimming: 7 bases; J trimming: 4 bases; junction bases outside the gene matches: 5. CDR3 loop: CASTVGQGYGYTF. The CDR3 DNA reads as TGTGCCAGCACAGTCGGACAGGGCTATGGCTACACCTTC.

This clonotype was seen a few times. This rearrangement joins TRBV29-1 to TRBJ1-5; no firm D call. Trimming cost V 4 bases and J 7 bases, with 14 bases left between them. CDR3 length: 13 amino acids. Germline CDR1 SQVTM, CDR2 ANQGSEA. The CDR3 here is CSVGGGIGQPQHF. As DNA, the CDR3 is TGCAGCGTTGGGGGTGGCATAGGACAGCCCCAGCATTTT.

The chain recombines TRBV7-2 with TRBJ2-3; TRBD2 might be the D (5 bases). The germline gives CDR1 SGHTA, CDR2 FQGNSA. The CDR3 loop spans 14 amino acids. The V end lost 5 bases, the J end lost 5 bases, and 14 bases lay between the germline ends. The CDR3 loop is CASSPRLALDTQYF. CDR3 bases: TGTGCCAGCAGCCCTCGGCTAGCTCTAGATACGCAGTATTTT.

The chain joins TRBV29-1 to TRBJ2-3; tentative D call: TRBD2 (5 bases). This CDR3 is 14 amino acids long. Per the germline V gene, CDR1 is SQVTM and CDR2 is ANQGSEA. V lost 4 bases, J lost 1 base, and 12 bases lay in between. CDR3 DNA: TGCAGCGTTGGGCAAGCGGAGGGCACAGATACGCAGTATTTT. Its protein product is CSVGQAEGTDTQYF.

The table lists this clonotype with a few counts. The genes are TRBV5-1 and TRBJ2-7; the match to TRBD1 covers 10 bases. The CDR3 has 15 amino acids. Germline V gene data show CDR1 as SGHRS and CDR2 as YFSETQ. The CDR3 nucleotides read TGCGTCAACAGCTATACCGGGACAGGGGCCTACGAGCAGTACTTC. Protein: CVNSYTGTGAYEQYF.

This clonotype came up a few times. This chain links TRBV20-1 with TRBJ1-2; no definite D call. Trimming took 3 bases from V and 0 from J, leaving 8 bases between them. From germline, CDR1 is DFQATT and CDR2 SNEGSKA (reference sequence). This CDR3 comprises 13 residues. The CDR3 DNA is TGCAGTGCTAGTAATCCGGCTAACTATGGCTACACCTTC. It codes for CSASNPANYGYTF.

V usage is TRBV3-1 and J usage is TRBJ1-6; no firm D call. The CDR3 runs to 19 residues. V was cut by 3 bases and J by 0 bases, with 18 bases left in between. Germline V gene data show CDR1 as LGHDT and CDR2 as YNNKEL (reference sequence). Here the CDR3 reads CASSQVTATGSSYNSPLHF. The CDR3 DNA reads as TGTGCCAGCAGCCAGGTTACAGCCACGGGAAGCTCCTATAATTCACCCCTCCACTTT.

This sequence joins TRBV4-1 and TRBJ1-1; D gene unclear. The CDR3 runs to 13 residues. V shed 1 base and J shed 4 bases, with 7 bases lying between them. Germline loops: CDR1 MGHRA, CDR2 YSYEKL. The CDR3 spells CASSQVPGTEAFF. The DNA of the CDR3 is TGCGCCAGCAGCCAAGTCCCGGGCACTGAAGCTTTCTTT.

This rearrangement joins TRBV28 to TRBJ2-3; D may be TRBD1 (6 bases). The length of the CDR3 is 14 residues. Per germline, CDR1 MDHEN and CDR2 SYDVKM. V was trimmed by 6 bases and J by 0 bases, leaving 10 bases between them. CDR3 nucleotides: TGTGCCAGCAGGGGGGCGATAAGCACAGATACGCAGTATTTT. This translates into CASRGAISTDTQYF.

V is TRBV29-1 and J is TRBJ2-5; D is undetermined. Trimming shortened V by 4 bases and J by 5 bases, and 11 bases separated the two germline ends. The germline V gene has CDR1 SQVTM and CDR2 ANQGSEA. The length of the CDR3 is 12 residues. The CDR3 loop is CSVVPVGETQYF. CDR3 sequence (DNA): TGCAGCGTTGTTCCTGTGGGGGAGACCCAGTACTTC.

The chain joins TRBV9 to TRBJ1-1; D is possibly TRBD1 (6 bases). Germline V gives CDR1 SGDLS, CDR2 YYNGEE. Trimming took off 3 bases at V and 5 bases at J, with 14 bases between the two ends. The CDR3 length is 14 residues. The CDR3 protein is CASSAQGRGTEAFF. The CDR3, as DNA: TGTGCCAGCAGCGCGCAGGGGAGGGGTACTGAAGCTTTCTTT.